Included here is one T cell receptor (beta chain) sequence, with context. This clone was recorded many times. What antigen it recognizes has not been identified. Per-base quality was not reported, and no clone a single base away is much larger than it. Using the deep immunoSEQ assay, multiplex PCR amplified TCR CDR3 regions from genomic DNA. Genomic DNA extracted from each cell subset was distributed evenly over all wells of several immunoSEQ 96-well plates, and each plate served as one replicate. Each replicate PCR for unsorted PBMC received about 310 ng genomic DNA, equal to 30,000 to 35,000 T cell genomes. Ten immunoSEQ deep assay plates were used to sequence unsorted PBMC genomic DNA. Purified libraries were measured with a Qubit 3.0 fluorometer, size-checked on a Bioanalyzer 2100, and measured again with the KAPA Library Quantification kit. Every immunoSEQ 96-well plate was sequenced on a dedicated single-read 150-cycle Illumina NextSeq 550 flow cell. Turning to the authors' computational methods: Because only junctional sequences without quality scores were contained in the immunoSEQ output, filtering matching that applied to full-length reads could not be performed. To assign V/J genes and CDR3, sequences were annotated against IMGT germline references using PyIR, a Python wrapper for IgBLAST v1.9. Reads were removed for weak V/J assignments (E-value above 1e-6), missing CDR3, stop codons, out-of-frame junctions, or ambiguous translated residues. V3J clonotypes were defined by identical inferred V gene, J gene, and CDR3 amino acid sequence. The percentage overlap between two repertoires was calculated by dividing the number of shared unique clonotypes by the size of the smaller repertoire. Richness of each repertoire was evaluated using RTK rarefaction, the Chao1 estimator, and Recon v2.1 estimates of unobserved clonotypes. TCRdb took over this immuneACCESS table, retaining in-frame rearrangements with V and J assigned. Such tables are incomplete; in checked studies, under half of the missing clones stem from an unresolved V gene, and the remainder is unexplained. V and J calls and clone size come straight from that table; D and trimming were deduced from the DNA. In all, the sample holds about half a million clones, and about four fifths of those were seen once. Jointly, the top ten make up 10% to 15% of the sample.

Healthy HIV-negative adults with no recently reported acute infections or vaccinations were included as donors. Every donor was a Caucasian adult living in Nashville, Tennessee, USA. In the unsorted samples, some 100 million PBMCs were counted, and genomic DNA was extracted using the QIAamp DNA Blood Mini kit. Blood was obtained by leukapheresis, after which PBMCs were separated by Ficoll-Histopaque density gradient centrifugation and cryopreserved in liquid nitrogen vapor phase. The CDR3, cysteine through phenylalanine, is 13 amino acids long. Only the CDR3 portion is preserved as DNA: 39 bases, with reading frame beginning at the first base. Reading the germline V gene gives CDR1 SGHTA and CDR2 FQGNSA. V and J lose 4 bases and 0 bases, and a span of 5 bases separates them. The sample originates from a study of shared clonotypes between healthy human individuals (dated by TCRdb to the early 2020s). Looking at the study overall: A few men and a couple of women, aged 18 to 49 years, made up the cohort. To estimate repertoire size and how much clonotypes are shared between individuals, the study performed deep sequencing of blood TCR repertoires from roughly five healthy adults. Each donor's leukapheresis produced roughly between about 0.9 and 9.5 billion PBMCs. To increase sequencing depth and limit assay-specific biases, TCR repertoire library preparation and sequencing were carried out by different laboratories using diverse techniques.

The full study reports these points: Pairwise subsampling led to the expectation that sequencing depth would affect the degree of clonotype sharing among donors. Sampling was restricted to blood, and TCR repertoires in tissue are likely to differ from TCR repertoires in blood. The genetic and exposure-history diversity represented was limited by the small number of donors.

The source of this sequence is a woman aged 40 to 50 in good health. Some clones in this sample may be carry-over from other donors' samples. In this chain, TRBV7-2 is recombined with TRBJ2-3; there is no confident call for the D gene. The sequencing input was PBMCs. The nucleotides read TGTGCCAGCAGCTCGACTAGCACAGATACGCAGTATTTT. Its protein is CASSSTSTDTQYF.